This note documents a single T cell receptor beta chain sequence. Only one count was recorded for this clone. The specificity of this receptor is unknown. The sample holds no much larger clone one base away, and base qualities are not on file. Its CDR3 holds 15 amino acids, cysteine through phenylalanine. The entry retains the CDR3 DNA only, 45 bases that are in frame from base 1. The germline V gene gives CDR1 as MNHEY and CDR2 as SVGAGI. At the junction V is shortened by 5 bases and J by 6 bases, with 14 bases in between. This record belongs to a study of control samples from healthy donors and cancer patients (TCRdb year 2020). Library preparation employed the immunoSEQ multiplex PCR assay. TCRdb carries this immuneACCESS record with in-frame sequences only. Its versions omit some clonotypes, under half of them owing to an unresolved V gene in the studies checked, with the rest unexplained. Recorded for this sample are fewer than 500,000 clones; 75% to 95% of them occurred a single time. Around 6.4% of the sample goes to the ten largest clones.

The V and J segments used are TRBV6-5 and TRBJ1-6, and possibly TRBD1, on 6 matching bases. The sample comprised PBMCs. The clonotype comes from a man between 40 and 49 years old with head and neck cancer. CDR3 sequence: CASSRDKASNSPLHF. The DNA is as follows: TGTGCCAGCAGTCGGGACAAGGCCTCTAATTCACCCCTCCACTTT.